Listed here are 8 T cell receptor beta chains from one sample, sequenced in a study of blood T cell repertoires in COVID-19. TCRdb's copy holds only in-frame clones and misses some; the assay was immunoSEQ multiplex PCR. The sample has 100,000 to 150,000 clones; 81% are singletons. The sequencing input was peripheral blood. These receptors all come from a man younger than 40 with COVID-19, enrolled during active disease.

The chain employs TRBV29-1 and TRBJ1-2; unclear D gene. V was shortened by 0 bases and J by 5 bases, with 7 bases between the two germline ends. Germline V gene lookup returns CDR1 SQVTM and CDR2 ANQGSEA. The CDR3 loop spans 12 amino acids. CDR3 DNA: TGCAGCGTTGAAGATCCGGGATATGGCTACACCTTC. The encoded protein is CSVEDPGYGYTF.

The CDR3 DNA reads TGCGCCAGCAGCTTCAAGGGGGTAAGGGGTGAGCAGTTCTTC. Its translation is CASSFKGVRGEQFF. The chain has TRBV5-1 and TRBJ2-1, with D possibly TRBD1 on 6 matching bases. CDR1 is SGHRS, CDR2 YFSETQ, per germline. Trimming stripped 2 bases from V and 9 bases from J, with 15 bases between. CDR3 length: 14 residues. The full variable domain, rest sourced from reference TRBV5-1 and TRBJ2-1, is KAGVTQTPRYLIKTRGQQVTLSCSPISGHRSVSWYQQTPGQGLQFLFEYFSETQRNKGNFPGRFSGRQFSNSRSEMNVSTLELGDSALYLCASSFKGVRGEQFFGPGTRLTVL.

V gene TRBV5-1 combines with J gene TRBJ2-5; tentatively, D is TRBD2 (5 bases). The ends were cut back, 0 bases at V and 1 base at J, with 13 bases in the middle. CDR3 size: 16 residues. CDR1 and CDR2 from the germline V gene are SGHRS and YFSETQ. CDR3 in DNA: TGCGCCAGCAGCTTGGGGGCTAGCTCCGTCCAAGAGACCCAGTACTTC. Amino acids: CASSLGASSVQETQYF. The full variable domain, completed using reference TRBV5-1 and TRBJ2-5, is KAGVTQTPRYLIKTRGQQVTLSCSPISGHRSVSWYQQTPGQGLQFLFEYFSETQRNKGNFPGRFSGRQFSNSRSEMNVSTLELGDSALYLCASSLGASSVQETQYFGPGTRLLVL.

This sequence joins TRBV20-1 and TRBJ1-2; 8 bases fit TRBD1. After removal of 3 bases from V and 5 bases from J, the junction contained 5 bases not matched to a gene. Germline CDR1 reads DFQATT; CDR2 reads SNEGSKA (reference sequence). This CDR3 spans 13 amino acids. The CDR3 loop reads CSASLQGEYGYTF. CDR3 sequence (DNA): TGCAGTGCTAGTTTACAGGGGGAATATGGCTACACCTTC.

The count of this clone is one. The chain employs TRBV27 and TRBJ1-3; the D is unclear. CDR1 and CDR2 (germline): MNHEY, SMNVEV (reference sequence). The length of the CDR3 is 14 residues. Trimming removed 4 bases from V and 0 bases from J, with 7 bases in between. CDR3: CASSSGGSGNTIYF. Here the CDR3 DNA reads TGTGCCAGCAGTTCGGGAGGCTCTGGAAACACCATATATTTT.

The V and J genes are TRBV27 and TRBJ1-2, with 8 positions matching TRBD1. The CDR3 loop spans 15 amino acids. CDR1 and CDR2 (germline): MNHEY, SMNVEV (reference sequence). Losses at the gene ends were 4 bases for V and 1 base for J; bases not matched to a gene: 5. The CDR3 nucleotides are TGTGCCAGCAGTTACGGGACAGGCGTTAACTATGGCTACACCTTC. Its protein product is CASSYGTGVNYGYTF.

CDR3 sequence reads: CASSLGQGSVQPQHF. The DNA for the CDR3 is TGTGCCAGCAGCCTCGGACAGGGAAGCGTTCAGCCCCAGCATTTT. The chain employs TRBV28 and TRBJ1-5; 8 bases align to TRBD1. CDR1 is MDHEN, CDR2 SYDVKM, per germline. The CDR3 loop spans 15 amino acids. With V trimmed by 6 bases and J by 6 bases, 10 bases remained unmatched.

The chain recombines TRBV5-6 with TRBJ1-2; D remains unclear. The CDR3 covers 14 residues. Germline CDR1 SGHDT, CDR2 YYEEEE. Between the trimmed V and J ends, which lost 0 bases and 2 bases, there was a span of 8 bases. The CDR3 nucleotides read TGTGCCAGCAGCTTGGTGGCCATAAACTATGGCTACACCTTC. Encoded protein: CASSLVAINYGYTF.